This passage covers 5 T cell receptor beta chains from one sample sequenced in a study of OX40 agonist ivuxolimab in advanced cancers. Only in-frame clones appear in the TCRdb table, and some are missing; sequencing was by immunoSEQ multiplex PCR. The sample holds 65,000 to 80,000 clones, less than 95% seen once. This material consisted of CD4+ or CD8+ T cells sorted from blood, taken in a trial of the OX40 agonist ivuxolimab. The receptors shown here come from an adult with an advanced solid tumor such as melanoma, head and neck, liver or kidney cancer.

The V and J genes are TRBV19 and TRBJ2-7; TRBD2 aligns across 11 bases. The CDR3 loop spans 17 amino acids. Germline V gene sequence: CDR1 LNHDA, CDR2 SQIVND (reference sequence). Losses at the gene ends were 8 bases for V and 0 bases for J; bases not matched to a gene: 12. The CDR3 DNA reads TGTGCCAGTTGGCGACTAGCGGGGAAACTCTTCTCCTACGAGCAGTACTTC. Encoded protein: CASWRLAGKLFSYEQYF. Together with reference TRBV19 and TRBJ2-7, the CDR3 gives the full variable domain: DGGITQSPKYLFRKEGQNVTLSCEQNLNHDAMYWYRQDPGQGLRLIYYSQIVNDFQKGDIAEGYSVSREKKESFPLTVTSAQKNPTAFYLCASWRLAGKLFSYEQYFGPGTRLTVT.

The chain carries TRBV10-3 and TRBJ1-1; 9 bases fit TRBD1. The CDR3 consists of 17 residues. Germline assignment: CDR1 ENHRY and CDR2 SYGVKD. J was trimmed by 4 bases and V by 2 bases; bases with no gene match: 11. The CDR3 DNA reads as TGTGCCATCAGTGAGGTCCCTGTAGGGACAGGGTTCACTGAAGCTTTCTTT. It is translated as CAISEVPVGTGFTEAFF.

The chain carries TRBV7-6 and TRBJ2-1; TRBD2 agrees at 7 bases. The CDR3 extends over 11 amino acids. CDR1 is SGHVS, CDR2 FNYEAQ, per germline. Losses at the gene ends were 4 bases for V and 10 bases for J; bases not matched to a gene: 1. The CDR3 reads CASSSGLEQFF. CDR3 DNA: TGTGCCAGCAGCTCGGGACTAGAGCAGTTCTTC.

Only one count was recorded for this clone. J is TRBJ1-4 and V is TRBV7-9; possibly TRBD1 for D (6 bases). The CDR3 extends over 13 amino acids. V lost 5 bases and J lost 7, with 11 bases in between. The germline CDR1 and CDR2 sequences are SEHNR and FQNEAQ (reference sequence). As DNA, the CDR3 is TGTGCCAGCAGCCCCTTAGGGGGTGAAAAACTGTTTTTT. It specifies CASSPLGGEKLFF.

The chain uses TRBV7-9 and TRBJ1-2, with D unresolved. Germline V gene lookup returns CDR1 SEHNR and CDR2 FQNEAQ (reference sequence). The CDR3 runs 14 residues. Trimming left V 1 base short and J 2 bases short, with 8 bases between. The CDR3 loop is CASSLVAENYGYTF. CDR3 coding DNA: TGTGCCAGCAGCTTAGTGGCAGAGAACTATGGCTACACCTTC.